This T cell receptor (beta chain) was sequenced during a study of early T cells in non-severe SARS-CoV-2 infection. Study outcomes and limitations: Using VDJdb, the matching emphasized anti-spike CD8 responses while missing private and CD4 specificities.

This CDR3 contains 13 residues. The V gene's germline CDR1 is GTSNPN and CDR2 SVGIG (reference sequence). V lost 2 bases and J lost 5, with 10 bases in between. There are many counts of this clonotype. Its antigen is undetermined. Researchers attached unique molecular identifiers to individual cDNA molecules. One entry per CDR3 protein results from TCRdb running MiXCR on the 5' RACE reads. Of 45,000 to 70,000 distinct CDR3 sequences listed, 6.2% are singletons. This TCR derives from an adult who was a healthcare worker with PCR-confirmed SARS-CoV-2 infection or an uninfected control (not recorded which). The chain uses TRBV30 and TRBJ1-5; D ambiguous. Sequencing was performed on whole blood. The CDR3 loop is CAWSTRGYQPQHF. The DNA for the CDR3 is TGTGCCTGGAGTACCCGGGGTTATCAGCCCCAGCATTTT.